What follows is one T cell receptor beta chain and its context. Its antigen is not identified. The sample comes from a study of shared clonotypes between healthy human individuals. The CDR3 loop spans 16 amino acids. Germline CDR1 reads SGHVS; CDR2 reads FQNEAQ. Trimming cost V 5 bases and J 3 bases, with 17 bases left between them. Whole-study results and caveats: Generally, naive subsets came out with larger estimated richness than memory subsets. The diversity represented, both genetic and in exposure history, was limited by few donors.

Assay execution proceeded at the deep level. The protocol was immunoSEQ multiplex PCR, while the TCRdb copy is restricted to in-frame clones and leaves out a portion. The data show 950,000 to 1,300,000 clones, about 75% seen once. The rearrangement uses TRBV7-8 and TRBJ1-3; no reliable D call. Sequencing was done on a sample of memory CD4+ T cells sorted from blood. This sample's subset: CD45RA-negative fraction. This receptor was identified in a man younger than 30 in good health. CDR3 nucleotides: TGTGCCAGCAGCCGAGAGGGCGGGAGAGGTGGAAACACCATATATTTT. This translates into CASSREGGRGGNTIYF.